This T cell receptor (beta chain) was sequenced for a study of Ad26.COV2.S vaccination and SARS-CoV-2 variants. Study summary: A COV1001 Ad26.COV2.S trial-arm participant provided the sample.

Data came from immunoSEQ multiplex PCR; TCRdb stores just in-frame clones and leaves some out. The table shows roughly 420,000 clones, with 70% to 90% occurring only once. CDR1 is SEHNR, CDR2 FQNEAQ, per germline (reference sequence). This CDR3 contains 15 residues. V was clipped by 1 base and J by 1 base, with 8 bases between them. Treatment described: some 20 received Ad26.COV2.S at low or high dose, single or two shots; several received placebo; per-sample allocation not given. Following the first vaccine or placebo injection, samples were taken on day 63. The origin of this receptor is a person between 18 and 65 years old who received the Ad26.COV2.S COVID-19 vaccine or a placebo. The sample was peripheral blood, taken in a trial of Ad26.COV2.S vaccine versus placebo. The chain has TRBV7-9 and TRBJ1-5, with unresolved D. The CDR3 reads CASSLVGLSNQPQHF. CDR3 nucleotide sequence: TGTGCCAGCAGCTTAGTAGGGCTAAGCAATCAGCCCCAGCATTTT.